The text below deals with one TCR beta chain. Its antigen is not identified. Libraries of TCR beta came from quantitative 5'-RACE with molecular barcodes. TCRdb reprocessed the 5' RACE reads with MiXCR, giving one entry per CDR3 protein. The data show about 350,000 distinct CDR3 sequences, more than 20% seen once. This entry is derived from a study of CD8 T cells in ankylosing spondylitis. The study, taken as a whole, reports: Among TCR beta sequences, a motif of eight highly homologous variants appeared characteristic of ankylosing spondylitis blood. In the blood and synovial fluid of reactive arthritis, some motif variants had been previously reported.

The germline V gene encodes CDR1 KGHSH and CDR2 LQKENI. Trimming left V 5 bases short and J 3 bases short, with 17 bases between. This CDR3 has 15 residues. Sequencing was done on a sample of blood, either unsorted or a sorted T cell fraction (not recorded which). The chain combines TRBV18 with TRBJ2-7; D is perhaps TRBD1 or TRBD2 (6 bases each). This receptor was identified in a male donor with ankylosing spondylitis or in good health (not recorded which). This CDR3 is CASSWGRGPNYEQYF. The CDR3 region has the DNA TGTGCCAGCTCATGGGGTCGGGGGCCCAACTACGAGCAGTACTTC.